These T cell receptor beta chains were read from a single sample in a study of T cells after yellow fever vaccination. TCRdb reprocessed the 5' RACE reads with MiXCR, giving one entry per CDR3 protein. The sample has over 300,000 distinct CDR3 sequences, around 4% seen once. The source was PBMCs, collected on the day of the yellow fever booster vaccination. These receptor sequences come from a man between 18 and 29 years old who received the YFV17D yellow fever vaccine. Each CDR3 is given with its conserved first and last residue. D genes are given only for firm matches. The size entry is marked missing in some rows and otherwise reads once, few, many or a size class.

V gene	clone size	J gene	D gene	CDR3 DNA	CDR3 protein
TRBV20-1	many	TRBJ1-2	NA	TGCAGTGCTAGAGCAGGGACCGGGTATGGCTACACCTTC	CSARAGTGYGYTF
TRBV5-1	many	TRBJ2-7	TRBD1	TGCGCCAGCAGCTTGGTCCGCCTACCTTACGGGACAGCTTGCTACGAGCAGTACTTC	CASSLVRLPYGTACYEQYF
TRBV10-3	few	TRBJ2-3	TRBD2	TGTGCCATCAGGCTGAGCGGGGGGGAAACAGATACGCAGTATTTT	CAIRLSGGETDTQYF
TRBV9	few	TRBJ1-6	TRBD1	TGTGCCAGCAGCGCTCAACCAGGGACAGGGGGCAATTCACCCCTCCACTTT	CASSAQPGTGGNSPLHF
TRBV28	many	TRBJ1-6	TRBD1	TGTGCCAGCAGCTCCCCCGGGACAGCATCACCCCTCCACTTT	CASSSPGTASPLHF
TRBV5-1	many	TRBJ2-2	NA	TGCGCCAGCAGGGACAAGGACACCGGGGAGCTGTTTTTT	CASRDKDTGELFF
TRBV5-1	many	TRBJ2-5	NA	TGCGCCAGCAGCTTGGCCGGTGGTAGTTTTATTGAGACCCAGTACTTC	CASSLAGGSFIETQYF
TRBV4-1	NA	TRBJ1-5	NA	TGCGCCAGCAGCTGGACAGTCTATAGCAATCAGCCCCAGCATTTT	CASSWTVYSNQPQHF
TRBV20-1	many	TRBJ2-2	NA	TGCAGTGCTAGAGGGGGGGCATCCGGGGAGCTGTTTTTT	CSARGGASGELFF
TRBV5-1	many	TRBJ1-4	NA	TGCGCCAGCAGCTTCAAAGCGGACAGCCCGGCTACTAATGAAAAACTGTTTTTT	CASSFKADSPATNEKLFF
TRBV4-1	NA	TRBJ2-5	NA	TGCGCCAGCAGCCAAGTATCGGGGAAGGGTTTAGGAGAGACCCAGTACTTC	CASSQVSGKGLGETQYF
TRBV15	many	TRBJ2-1	TRBD1	TGTGCCACCAGCTCCAAGGGGGGACAGGGCTCCTACAATGAGCAGTTCTTC	CATSSKGGQGSYNEQFF
TRBV7-2	many	TRBJ2-1	NA	TGTGCCAGCAGCTCCGTTGGGTGGGGGAATGAGCAGTTCTTC	CASSSVGWGNEQFF
TRBV28	few	TRBJ1-2	NA	TGTGCCAGCAGCACAAAATTAACAGGGCAAGGCTACACCTTC	CASSTKLTGQGYTF
TRBV3-1	few	TRBJ1-3	NA	TGTGCCAGCAGCCATCCCCTGGGGGGAAACACCATATATTTT	CASSHPLGGNTIYF
TRBV7-3	many	TRBJ2-2	TRBD2	TGTGCCAGCAGCCGGGGGACTAGTGCGAACACCGGGGAGCTGTTTTTT	CASSRGTSANTGELFF
TRBV4-2	NA	TRBJ2-5	TRBD2	TGTGCCAGCAGCCAAGACGGGACTAGCGGAAAAGAGACCCAGTACTTC	CASSQDGTSGKETQYF
TRBV6-5	many	TRBJ2-3	TRBD1	TGTGCCAGCAGCTACGGACAGGGGGCAGATACGCAGTATTTT	CASSYGQGADTQYF
TRBV3-1	NA	TRBJ1-6	TRBD1	TGTGCCAGCAGCAGTAACAGGGGTTCACCCCTCCACTTT	CASSSNRGSPLHF
TRBV20-1	many	TRBJ2-1	TRBD1	TGCAGTGCAAACCCCGGGACAGGGGGCAATGAGCAGTTCTTC	CSANPGTGGNEQFF
TRBV7-8	many	TRBJ1-4	NA	TGTGCCAGCAGCCGGCTGGGGAAAAATGAAAAACTGTTTTTT	CASSRLGKNEKLFF
TRBV4-1	many	TRBJ1-2	NA	TGCGCCAGCAGCCAAGTATCAGCCTACTATGGCTACACCTTC	CASSQVSAYYGYTF
TRBV28	many	TRBJ2-3	TRBD1	TGTGCCAGCAGTCGCACGGGACAGGTACTCACAGATACGCAGTATTTT	CASSRTGQVLTDTQYF
TRBV7-2	many	TRBJ2-7	NA	TGTGCCAGCAGCTCGCTGACGGACAACTTAGGGGACGAGCAGTACTTC	CASSSLTDNLGDEQYF
TRBV6-5	many	TRBJ1-1	NA	TGTGCCAGCAGTTACCGCGGGGGGGGTGGCACTGAAGCTTTCTTT	CASSYRGGGGTEAFF
TRBV20-1	NA	TRBJ1-2	NA	TGCAGTGCTACTCGGGGCCTTAGTCCGGTCTACACCTTC	CSATRGLSPVYTF
TRBV7-9	few	TRBJ1-6	TRBD1	TGTGCCAGCAGCTCAGACAGGGGGGTAACTTCTCCCCTCCACTTT	CASSSDRGVTSPLHF
TRBV24-1	few	TRBJ2-1	TRBD1	TGTGCCACCAGTGAGTCAGGGGGCTACAATGAGCAGTTCTTC	CATSESGGYNEQFF
TRBV20-1	many	TRBJ2-1	TRBD2	TGCAGTGCTAGAGCCGGGACTAGCGGGGGCAGAAGCAATGAGCAGTTCTTC	CSARAGTSGGRSNEQFF
TRBV7-2	many	TRBJ2-5	TRBD1	TGTGCCAGCAGTCTAGGGGGCGCGGGAGAGACCCAGTACTTC	CASSLGGAGETQYF
TRBV7-3	many	TRBJ2-3	NA	TGTGCCAGCAGCTTAACACCGGCTAGCACAGATACGCAGTATTTT	CASSLTPASTDTQYF
TRBV5-5	NA	TRBJ1-2	NA	TGTGCCAGCAGCTTAGGGGCAATCGATGGCTACACCTTC	CASSLGAIDGYTF
TRBV6-6	NA	TRBJ1-2	NA	TGTGCCAGCAACTCGAACTCTGGCTACACCTTC	CASNSNSGYTF
TRBV6-2/TRBV6-3	many	TRBJ1-5	NA	TGTGCCAGCACCGACGCTAGGGGCAATCAGCCCCAGCATTTT	CASTDARGNQPQHF
TRBV7-2	many	TRBJ2-1	NA	TGTGCCAGCAGCCCAGACGGGCTTTCCTACAATGAGCAGTTCTTC	CASSPDGLSYNEQFF
TRBV6-6	many	TRBJ2-6	NA	TGTGCCAGCAGTTACTCGGCGGGTAAATCTGGGGCCAACGTCCTGACTTTC	CASSYSAGKSGANVLTF
TRBV5-4	NA	TRBJ2-5	NA	TGTGCCAGCAGCTTGGAACTAGCACGGGGAGAGACCCAGTACTTC	CASSLELARGETQYF
TRBV7-2	few	TRBJ2-3	NA	TGTGCCAGCAGCCTGAGCAGGGGTGGGACAGATACGCAGTATTTT	CASSLSRGGTDTQYF
TRBV9	NA	TRBJ2-3	TRBD2	TGTGCCAGCAGCGTAGGAGCGGGGTTCACAGATACGCAGTATTTT	CASSVGAGFTDTQYF
TRBV12-3/TRBV12-4	many	TRBJ2-3	NA	TGTGCCAGCAGTCCGGGCCCGACGACAGATACGCAGTATTTT	CASSPGPTTDTQYF
TRBV20-1	many	TRBJ1-2	TRBD1	TGCAGTGCTAGAGATCAGGGACAGGGGGAAGGCTACACCTTC	CSARDQGQGEGYTF
TRBV20-1	few	TRBJ2-2	TRBD2	TGCAGTGCTAGCCCCGGGACTATCACCGGGGAGCTGTTTTTT	CSASPGTITGELFF
TRBV11-2	many	TRBJ2-3	NA	TGTGCCAGCAGCTTGAACGGGGTGCCTAGCACAGATACGCAGTATTTT	CASSLNGVPSTDTQYF
TRBV28	few	TRBJ1-2	TRBD1	TGTGCCAGCAGTTTCCGGGACAGGGCGGCCTTGGGGGGCTACACCTTC	CASSFRDRAALGGYTF
TRBV12-3/TRBV12-4	few	TRBJ1-1	NA	TGTGCCAGCAGTTTAAGTAGGGTCACTGAAGCTTTCTTT	CASSLSRVTEAFF
TRBV6-1	few	TRBJ2-6	NA	TGTGCCAGTCTTTTCGCTGGGGCCAACGTCCTGACTTTC	CASLFAGANVLTF
TRBV7-9	few	TRBJ2-2	NA	TGTGCCAGCAGCTTAGCTAGCGGCCCGTTAACCGGGGAGCTGTTTTTT	CASSLASGPLTGELFF
TRBV12-3/TRBV12-4	many	TRBJ1-1	TRBD1	TGTGCCAGCAGTCCCCGGTACAGGGGGACAGGATTCGTGAACACTGAAGCTTTCTTT	CASSPRYRGTGFVNTEAFF